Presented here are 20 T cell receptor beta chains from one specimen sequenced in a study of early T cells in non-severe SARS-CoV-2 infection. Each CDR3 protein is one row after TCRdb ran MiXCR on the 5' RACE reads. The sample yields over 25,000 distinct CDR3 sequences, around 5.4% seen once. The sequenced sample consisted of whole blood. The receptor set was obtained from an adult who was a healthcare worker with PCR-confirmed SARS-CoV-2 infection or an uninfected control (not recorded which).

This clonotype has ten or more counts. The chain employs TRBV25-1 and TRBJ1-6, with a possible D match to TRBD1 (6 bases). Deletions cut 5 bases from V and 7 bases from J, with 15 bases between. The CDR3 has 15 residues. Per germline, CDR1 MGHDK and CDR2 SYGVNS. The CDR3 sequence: CASSLPGQTNSPLHF. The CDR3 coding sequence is TGTGCCAGCAGTCTTCCGGGACAAACAAATTCACCCCTCCACTTT.

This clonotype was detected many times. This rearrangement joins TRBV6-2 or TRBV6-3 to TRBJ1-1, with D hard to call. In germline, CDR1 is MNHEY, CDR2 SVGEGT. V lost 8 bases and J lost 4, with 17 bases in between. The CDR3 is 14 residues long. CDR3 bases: TGTGCCAGCCGGTTCCCAGAGGACTCCACTGAAGCTTTCTTT. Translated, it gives CASRFPEDSTEAFF.

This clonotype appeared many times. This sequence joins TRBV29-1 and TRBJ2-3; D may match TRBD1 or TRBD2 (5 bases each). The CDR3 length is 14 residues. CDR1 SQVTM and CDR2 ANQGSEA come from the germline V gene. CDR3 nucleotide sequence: TGCAGTGGTTCGGGGCGCATTCCGACAGATACGCAGTATTTT. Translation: CSGSGRIPTDTQYF.

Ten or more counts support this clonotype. For the CDR3, the DNA is TGTGCCAGTAGTATAGAAGGACTGGATGGCTACACCTTC. Translating it yields CASSIEGLDGYTF. V gene TRBV19 combines with J gene TRBJ1-2; D remains ambiguous. This CDR3 region has 13 residues. Germline CDR1 LNHDA, CDR2 SQIVND (reference sequence). Deletions cut 0 bases from V and 6 bases from J, with 8 bases between. The variable domain in full, with the rest retrieved from reference TRBV19 and TRBJ1-2, is DGGITQSPKYLFRKEGQNVTLSCEQNLNHDAMYWYRQDPGQGLRLIYYSQIVNDFQKGDIAEGYSVSREKKESFPLTVTSAQKNPTAFYLCASSIEGLDGYTFGSGTRLTVV.

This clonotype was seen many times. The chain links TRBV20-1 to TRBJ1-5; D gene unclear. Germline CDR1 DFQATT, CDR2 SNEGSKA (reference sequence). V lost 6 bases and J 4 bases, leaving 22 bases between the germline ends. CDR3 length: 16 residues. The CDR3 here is CSAILASAYHNQPQHF. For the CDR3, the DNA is TGCAGTGCCATACTCGCGTCAGCTTACCATAATCAGCCCCAGCATTTT.

CDR3 bases: TGTGCCAGCAGTGTAACAGGGATAAACACTGAAGCTTTCTTT. Protein: CASSVTGINTEAFF. J is TRBJ1-1 and V is TRBV2; D is perhaps TRBD1 (6 bases). In germline, CDR1 is SNHLY, CDR2 FYNNEI. The V end was cut by 4 bases, the J end by 2 bases, with 11 bases between. This CDR3 has 14 residues. Looking up the rest from reference TRBV2 and TRBJ1-1 gives the full variable domain: EPEVTQTPSHQVTQMGQEVILRCVPISNHLYFYWYRQILGQKVEFLVSFYNNEISEKSEIFDDQFSVERPDGSNFTLKIRSTKLEDSAMYFCASSVTGINTEAFFGQGTRLTVV.

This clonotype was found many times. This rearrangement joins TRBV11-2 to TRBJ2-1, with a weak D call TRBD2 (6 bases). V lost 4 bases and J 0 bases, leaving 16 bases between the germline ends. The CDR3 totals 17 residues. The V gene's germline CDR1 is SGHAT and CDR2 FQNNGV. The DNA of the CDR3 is TGTGCCAGCAGCTCCGGGACTTTTTCTAGCTCCTACAATGAGCAGTTCTTC. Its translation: CASSSGTFSSSYNEQFF.

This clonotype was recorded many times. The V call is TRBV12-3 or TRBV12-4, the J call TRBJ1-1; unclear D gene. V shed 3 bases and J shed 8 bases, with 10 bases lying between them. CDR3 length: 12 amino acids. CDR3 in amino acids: CASSFTGSEAFF. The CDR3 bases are TGTGCCAGCAGTTTTACGGGGTCCGAAGCTTTCTTT.

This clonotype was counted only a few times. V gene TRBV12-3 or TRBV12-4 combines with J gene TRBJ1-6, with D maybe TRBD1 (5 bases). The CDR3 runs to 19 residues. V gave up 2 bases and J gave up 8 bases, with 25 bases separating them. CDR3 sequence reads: CASSLMLDAGLLWDSPLHF. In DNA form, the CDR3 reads TGTGCCAGCAGTTTAATGCTGGACGCAGGGTTGCTTTGGGATTCACCCCTCCACTTT.

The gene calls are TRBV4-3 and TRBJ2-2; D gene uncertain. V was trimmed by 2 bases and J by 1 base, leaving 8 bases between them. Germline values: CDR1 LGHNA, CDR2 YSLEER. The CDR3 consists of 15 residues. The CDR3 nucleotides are TGCGCCAGCAGCCAATCTCCCGGGAACACCGGGGAGCTGTTTTTT. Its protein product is CASSQSPGNTGELFF.

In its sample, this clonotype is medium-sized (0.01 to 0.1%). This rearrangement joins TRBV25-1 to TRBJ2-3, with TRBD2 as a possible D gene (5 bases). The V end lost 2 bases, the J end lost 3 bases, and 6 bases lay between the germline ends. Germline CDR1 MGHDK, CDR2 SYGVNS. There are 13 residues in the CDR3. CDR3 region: CASSELATDTQYF. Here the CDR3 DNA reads TGTGCCAGCAGTGAACTAGCAACAGATACGCAGTATTTT.

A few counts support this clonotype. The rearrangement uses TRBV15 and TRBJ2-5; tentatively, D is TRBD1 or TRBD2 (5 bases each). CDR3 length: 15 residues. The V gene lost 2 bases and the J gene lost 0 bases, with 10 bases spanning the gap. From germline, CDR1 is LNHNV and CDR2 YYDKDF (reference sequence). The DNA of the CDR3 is TGTGCCACCAGCAGAACTAGGGGTTACCAAGAGACCCAGTACTTC. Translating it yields CATSRTRGYQETQYF.

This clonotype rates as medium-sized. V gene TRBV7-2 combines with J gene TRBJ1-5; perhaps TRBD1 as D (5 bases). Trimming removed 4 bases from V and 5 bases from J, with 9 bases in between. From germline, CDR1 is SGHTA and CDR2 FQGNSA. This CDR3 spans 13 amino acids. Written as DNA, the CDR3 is TGTGCCAGCAGCTCCTCAGGGCATCAGCCCCAGCATTTT. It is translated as CASSSSGHQPQHF.

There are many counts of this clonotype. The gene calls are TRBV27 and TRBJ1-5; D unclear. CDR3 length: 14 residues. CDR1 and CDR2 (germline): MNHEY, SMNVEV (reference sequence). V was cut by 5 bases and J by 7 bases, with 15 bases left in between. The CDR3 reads CASSPHRAWQPQHF. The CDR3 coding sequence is TGTGCCAGCAGTCCACATAGGGCATGGCAGCCCCAGCATTTT.

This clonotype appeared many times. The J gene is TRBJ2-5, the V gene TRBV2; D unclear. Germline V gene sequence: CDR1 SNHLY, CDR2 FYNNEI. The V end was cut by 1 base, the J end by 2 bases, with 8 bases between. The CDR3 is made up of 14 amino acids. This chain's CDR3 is CASSEGYGQETQYF. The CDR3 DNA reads TGTGCCAGCAGTGAAGGATACGGTCAAGAGACCCAGTACTTC.

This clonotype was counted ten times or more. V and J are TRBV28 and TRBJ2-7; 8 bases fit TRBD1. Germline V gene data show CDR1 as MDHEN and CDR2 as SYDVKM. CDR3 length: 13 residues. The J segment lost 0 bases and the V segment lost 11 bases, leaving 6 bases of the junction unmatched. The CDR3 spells CAGRDRSSYEQYF. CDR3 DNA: TGTGCCGGCCGGGACAGGAGCTCCTACGAGCAGTACTTC.

The CDR3 bases are TGTGCCAGCAGTCAGCCTAGGTTGGTCTACGAGCAGTACTTC. Its protein product is CASSQPRLVYEQYF. V usage is TRBV6-2 or TRBV6-3 and J usage is TRBJ2-7; D is ambiguous. Trimming left V 5 bases short and J 3 bases short, with 14 bases between. There are 14 residues in the CDR3. Germline values: CDR1 MNHEY, CDR2 SVGEGT.

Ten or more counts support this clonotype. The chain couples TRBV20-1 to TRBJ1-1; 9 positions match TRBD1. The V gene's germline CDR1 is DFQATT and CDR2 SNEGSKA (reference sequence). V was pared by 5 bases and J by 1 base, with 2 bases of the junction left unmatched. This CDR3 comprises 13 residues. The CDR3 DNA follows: TGCAGTGCTCGGACAGGGGCGAACACTGAAGCTTTCTTT. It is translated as CSARTGANTEAFF.

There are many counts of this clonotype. CDR3 region: CASSLVVAGGTEAFF. CDR3 DNA sequence: TGTGCCAGCAGCTTAGTAGTAGCGGGGGGGACTGAAGCTTTCTTT. This rearrangement joins TRBV7-2 to TRBJ1-1, with D possibly being TRBD1 (5 bases). The V and J ends lost 1 base and 5 bases respectively, with 14 bases between them. Germline loops: CDR1 SGHTA, CDR2 FQGNSA. The CDR3 totals 15 residues.

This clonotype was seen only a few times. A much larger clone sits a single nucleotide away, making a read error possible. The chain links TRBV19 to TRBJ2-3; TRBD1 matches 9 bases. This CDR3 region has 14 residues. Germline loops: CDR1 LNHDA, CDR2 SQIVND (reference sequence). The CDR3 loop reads CASRNRGPTDTLYF. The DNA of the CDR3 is TGTGCCAGTAGGAACAGGGGGCCCACAGATACGCTGTATTTT.